This passage covers 2 T cell receptor beta chains from one sample sequenced in a study of PD-L1 blockade in urothelial cancer. TCRdb's copy holds only in-frame clones and misses some; the assay was immunoSEQ multiplex PCR. This sample carries roughly 91,000 clones, under 90% of them seen once, and the ten largest clones take around 14%. Indicated time point: pretreatment peripheral blood. The specimen was PBMCs, collected around atezolizumab (anti-PD-L1) treatment. Source of these receptors: a man aged 55 to 70 with urothelial cancer.

The chain couples TRBV5-5 to TRBJ2-7, with D unresolved. The CDR3 loop spans 15 amino acids. With 0 bases removed from V and 3 bases from J, the gap between germline ends came to 13 bases. Germline values: CDR1 SGHKS, CDR2 YYEKEE (reference sequence). The CDR3 DNA sequence: TGTGCCAGCAGCTTGGTCGCCGAGCTTTACTACGAGCAGTACTTC. Amino acid sequence: CASSLVAELYYEQYF.

This chain joins TRBV5-1 and TRBJ2-7; TRBD1 matches at 7 bases. After removal of 4 bases from V and 7 bases from J, the junction contained 17 bases not matched to a gene. In germline, CDR1 is SGHRS, CDR2 YFSETQ. This CDR3 region has 16 residues. CDR3 nucleotides: TGCGCCAGCAGCCCCCAGCCGACCGACAGGGCGGAGGAGCAGTACTTC. This translates into CASSPQPTDRAEEQYF.